This passage covers 10 T cell receptor beta chains from one sample sequenced in a study of Ad26.COV2.S vaccination and SARS-CoV-2 variants. Treatment given: around 19 received Ad26.COV2.S at low or high dose, single or two shots; 5 received placebo; per-sample allocation not given. Vaccine and placebo recipients were sampled on day 63 after the first injection. Sequencing was performed with immunoSEQ multiplex PCR; in TCRdb, only in-frame clones are kept and a portion is missing. In the table there are roughly 400,000 clones, around 91% of which are singletons. Source: peripheral blood, taken in a trial of Ad26.COV2.S vaccine versus placebo. The receptors originated from a person between 18 and 65 years old who received the Ad26.COV2.S COVID-19 vaccine or a placebo.

The chain is built from TRBV5-8 and TRBJ1-1, with D unclear. CDR3 length: 14 residues. Germline CDR1 reads SGHTS; CDR2 reads YDEGEE. V lost 0 bases, J lost 1 base, and 7 bases lay in between. The CDR3 DNA follows: TGTGCCAGCAGCTTGGTACTGAGGAACACTGAAGCTTTCTTT. Protein: CASSLVLRNTEAFF.

CDR3: CASSEGGSRDEQYF. Written as DNA, the CDR3 is TGTGCCAGCAGTGAAGGCGGGAGCAGAGACGAGCAGTACTTC. The gene calls are TRBV6-4 and TRBJ2-7; TRBD2 aligns across 7 bases. The germline gives CDR1 MRHNA, CDR2 SNTAGT. CDR3 length equals 14 residues. The J segment lost 5 bases and the V segment lost 3 bases, leaving 7 bases of the junction unmatched.

The chain couples TRBV12-3 or TRBV12-4 to TRBJ2-5; a weak D match, TRBD1 (5 bases). Trimming shortened V by 6 bases and J by 2 bases, and 10 bases separated the two germline ends. The CDR3 runs to 13 residues. DNA of the CDR3: TGTGCCAGCAGAAAGACAGAACAAGAGACCCAGTACTTC. Translation gives CASRKTEQETQYF.

The chain combines TRBV7-2 with TRBJ2-3; TRBD2 aligns across 8 bases. Trimming took 3 bases from V and 2 from J; bases not matched to a gene: 1. This CDR3 has 14 residues. The V gene's germline CDR1 is SGHTA and CDR2 FQGNSA. The CDR3 is CASSFGLATDTQYF. For the CDR3, the DNA is TGTGCCAGCAGCTTCGGACTAGCCACAGATACGCAGTATTTT. Complete variable domain (other parts from reference TRBV7-2 and TRBJ2-3): GAGVSQSPSNKVTEKGKDVELRCDPISGHTALYWYRQSLGQGLEFLIYFQGNSAPDKSGLPSDRFSAERTGGSVSTLTIQRTQQEDSAVYLCASSFGLATDTQYFGPGTRLTVL.

This clone was detected only once. The rearrangement links TRBV9 to TRBJ2-1, with D perhaps TRBD2 (6 bases). The ends were cut back, 5 bases at V and 0 bases at J, with 18 bases in the middle. The length of the CDR3 is 17 residues. The germline CDR1 and CDR2 sequences are SGDLS and YYNGEE. CDR3 loop: CASRAPTGEASYNEQFF. CDR3 DNA sequence: TGTGCCAGCAGGGCCCCCACGGGGGAAGCCTCCTACAATGAGCAGTTCTTC.

The chain carries TRBV28 and TRBJ2-7; 7 nucleotides match TRBD2. CDR3 length: 14 residues. Germline loops: CDR1 MDHEN, CDR2 SYDVKM. The V gene end was trimmed by 6 bases and the J gene end by 5 bases; junction bases not matched to a gene: 10. The CDR3 spells CASSYFAGVNEQYF. The CDR3 DNA is TGTGCCAGCAGCTACTTTGCGGGAGTCAACGAGCAGTACTTC. The complete variable domain, with remaining parts taken from reference TRBV28 and TRBJ2-7, reads DVKVTQSSRYLVKRTGEKVFLECVQDMDHENMFWYRQDPGLGLRLIYFSYDVKMKEKGDIPEGYSVSREKKERFSLILESASTNQTSMYLCASSYFAGVNEQYFGPGTRLTVT.

The rearrangement uses TRBV6-4 and TRBJ2-3, with D maybe TRBD2 (5 bases). This CDR3 has 15 residues. The ends were cut back, 6 bases at V and 3 bases at J, with 16 bases in the middle. Germline-derived CDR1 and CDR2 are MRHNA and SNTAGT. CDR3 nucleotide sequence: TGTGCCAGCAGCCCCTCGGGGTTTGCGACAGATACGCAGTATTTT. This codes for CASSPSGFATDTQYF.

The V call is TRBV15, the J call TRBJ1-5; D remains unclear. Germline CDR1 reads LNHNV; CDR2 reads YYDKDF (reference sequence). V shed 5 bases and J shed 0 bases, with 5 bases lying between them. The CDR3 sequence is 13 residues long. The CDR3 bases are TGTGCCACCAGCTCAGCTAGCAATCAGCCCCAGCATTTT. As protein: CATSSASNQPQHF.

This chain links TRBV9 with TRBJ2-7, with D possibly matching TRBD1 (6 bases). Germline values: CDR1 SGDLS, CDR2 YYNGEE. V was shortened by 4 bases and J by 0 bases, with 14 bases between the two germline ends. This CDR3 is 15 amino acids long. The CDR3 is CASSPGHLSSYEQYF. As DNA, the CDR3 is TGTGCCAGCAGCCCGGGACACCTGAGCTCCTACGAGCAGTACTTC.

The V gene is TRBV7-8, the J gene TRBJ2-7; 7 bases match TRBD1. The trim removed 3 bases at V and 7 bases at J, leaving 12 bases unmatched. Germline V CDR1 and CDR2: SGHVS, FQNEAQ. This CDR3 region has 15 residues. The CDR3 loop reads CASSLRREGAGEQYF. The CDR3 DNA reads as TGTGCCAGCAGCTTGCGACGTGAGGGGGCAGGGGAGCAGTACTTC.